This T cell receptor (beta chain) was sequenced for a study of shared clonotypes between healthy human individuals (dated by TCRdb to 2020 to 2021). About the investigation overall: A few men and a couple of women, aged 18 to 49 years, made up the cohort. To estimate repertoire size and how much clonotypes are shared between individuals, the study performed deep sequencing of blood TCR repertoires from a handful of healthy adults. Per donor, three plates each were used for CD4 naive and CD4 memory, two for CD8 naive, and one for CD8 memory. Different laboratories and diverse techniques were used to prepare libraries and sequence TCR repertoires, to increase sequencing depth and limit assay-specific biases. Between about 0.94 and 8.9 billion PBMCs per donor were obtained by leukapheresis. Points the paper makes about the study in general: Compared with non-shared clonotypes, the clonotypes found in all four sorted-subset donors had higher generation probabilities. Rarefaction of sorted-subset datasets indicated incomplete sequencing despite the large sequencing depth. The small number of donors limited the genetic and exposure-history diversity represented. When several donors were compared, the shared fraction of clonotypes was approximately 5% for naive CD4, around 3.5% for naive CD8, more than 2% for memory CD4, and less than 0.5% for memory CD8. Larger estimated clonotype richness was generally found for naive subsets than for memory subsets. Pairwise subsampling led to the expectation that sequencing depth would affect the degree of clonotype sharing among donors. Sampling was limited to blood, and TCR repertoires in tissue likely differ from TCR repertoires in blood.

Measured from the cysteine to the phenylalanine, the CDR3 is 15 residues long. Kept here is only the CDR3 DNA, which spans 45 bases and is read in frame from base 1. Clipping removes 6 bases from V and 3 bases from J, with 8 as the unmatched junction base count. From a lookup of the germline V gene, CDR1 and CDR2 are MNHEY and SVGAGI. Using the deep immunoSEQ assay, multiplex PCR amplified TCR CDR3 regions from genomic DNA. For each cell subset, the extracted genomic DNA was distributed evenly across all wells of several immunoSEQ 96-well plates, and each plate served as one replicate. Each replicate PCR for sorted subsets received about 220 ng genomic DNA, equal to tens of thousands of T cell genomes. The purified libraries were quantified using a Qubit 3.0 fluorometer, sized with a Bioanalyzer 2100, and then quantified again using the KAPA Library Quantification kit. Each immunoSEQ 96-well plate was sequenced on its own single-read 150-cycle Illumina NextSeq 550 flow cell. From the authors' description of their analysis: The immunoSEQ output contained only junctional sequences without quality scores, so filtering could not match that applied to full-length reads. Sequences were annotated with PyIR, a Python wrapper for IgBLAST v1.9, using IMGT germline references to assign V/J genes and CDR3. Reads were filtered out if the reads had weak V/J assignments (E-value above 1e-6), no CDR3, stop codons, out-of-frame junctions, or ambiguous translated residues. V3J clonotypes were defined as sequences sharing the same inferred V gene, J gene, and CDR3 amino acid sequence. To compute the percentage overlap between repertoires, the number of shared unique clonotypes was divided by the size of the smaller repertoire. Repertoire richness was assessed with RTK rarefaction, the Chao1 estimator, and Recon v2.1 estimates of unobserved clonotypes. Generation probabilities for all TCRbeta clonotypes obtained by the gDNA method from several donors were computed using OLGA. The clones in this table, taken by TCRdb from immuneACCESS, are in-frame only. Not every clone is retained; where verified, under half of the shortfall comes from an unresolved V gene, and the cause of the rest is unknown. The DNA was the basis for D and trimming; V, J and clone size are from that table. This sample lists roughly 700,000 clones; about 90% were detected once. The biggest ten clones account for roughly 36% of the sample.

The donors were healthy, HIV-negative adults who had no recently reported acute infections or vaccinations. Every donor was a Caucasian adult residing in Nashville, Tennessee, USA. The CD8 memory samples were a combination of magnetically selected CD45RO+ cells and CCR7-negative CD45RA+ effector memory (TemRA) cells. After blood collection by leukapheresis, PBMCs were isolated using Ficoll-Histopaque density gradient centrifugation and then cryopreserved in the vapor phase of liquid nitrogen. Purity and quantity of every magnetically sorted T cell population were checked by analytical flow cytometry. From each sorted fraction, genomic DNA was isolated and quantified by UV absorbance on a Nanodrop 2000c. To note about this clone: No antigen is known for it. No per-base quality is available; no much larger clone lies one base away.

The V and J segments used are TRBV6-5 and TRBJ1-1; TRBD1 agrees with 9 junctional bases. Source material: memory CD8+ T cells from PBMCs. In the paper's terms, the cell subset or site label means: CD45RO+ cells pooled with CCR7-negative TemRA cells. The clonotype originates from a man aged 18 to 29 in good health. Some clones in this sample may be carry-over from other donors' samples. CDR3 reads: CASRGTGRFYTEAFF. The DNA sequence reads TGTGCCAGCAGGGGGACAGGGAGGTTTTACACTGAAGCTTTCTTT.